These 25 T cell receptor beta chains came from one sample sequenced in a study of early T cells in non-severe SARS-CoV-2 infection. TCRdb re-analysed the 5' RACE reads in MiXCR, keeping a single row per CDR3 protein. The sample holds under 65,000 distinct CDR3 sequences, 10% to 15% seen once. The sequenced material came from whole blood. Receptors were obtained from an adult who was a healthcare worker with PCR-confirmed SARS-CoV-2 infection or an uninfected control (not recorded which).

The genes are TRBV7-2 and TRBJ2-2; D gene ambiguous. V gave up 5 bases and J gave up 5 bases, with 15 bases separating them. CDR3 length: 15 amino acids. The germline CDR1 and CDR2 sequences are SGHTA and FQGNSA. CDR3 region: CASSPLVGYTGELFF. The DNA for the CDR3 is TGTGCCAGCAGCCCCCTGGTAGGGTATACCGGGGAGCTGTTTTTT.

Many counts were recorded for this clonotype. The V and J genes are TRBV7-9 and TRBJ2-2, with 10 bases identical to TRBD2. The CDR3 has 17 amino acids. The V gene end was trimmed by 4 bases and the J gene end by 5 bases; junction bases not matched to a gene: 10. CDR1 is SEHNR and CDR2 is FQNEAQ in the germline V gene (reference sequence). The CDR3 DNA follows: TGTGCCAGCAGCTCCCCACGAGCGGGAGGGGATACCGGGGAGCTGTTTTTT. Protein: CASSSPRAGGDTGELFF.

This clonotype was observed a few times. The chain carries TRBV24-1 and TRBJ2-2, with D unresolved. Trimming pared 3 bases from V and 1 base from J, leaving 8 bases between. Germline V gene sequence: CDR1 KGHDR, CDR2 SFDVKD. This CDR3 region has 15 residues. The chain's CDR3 is CATSDPKMNTGELFF. The DNA for the CDR3 is TGTGCCACCAGTGATCCAAAAATGAACACCGGGGAGCTGTTTTTT.

The rearrangement uses TRBV4-1 and TRBJ1-1; 10 bases match TRBD1. CDR1 and CDR2 from the germline V gene are MGHRA and YSYEKL. V gave up 3 bases and J gave up 1 base; unmatched junction bases: 5. CDR3 size: 16 residues. CDR3 region: CASSQETGGANTEAFF. The CDR3 nucleotides are TGCGCCAGCAGCCAGGAGACAGGGGGCGCGAACACTGAAGCTTTCTTT.

The V gene is TRBV7-8, the J gene TRBJ1-1, with D perhaps TRBD1 (5 bases). Trimming removed 10 bases from V and 1 base from J, with 10 bases in between. This CDR3 region has 12 residues. The germline CDR1 and CDR2 sequences are SGHVS and FQNEAQ. The CDR3 protein is CATGRKNTEAFF. CDR3 DNA sequence: TGTGCCACGGGACGGAAGAACACTGAAGCTTTCTTT. The complete variable domain, with remaining parts taken from reference TRBV7-8 and TRBJ1-1, reads GAGVSQSPRYKVAKRGQDVALRCDPISGHVSLFWYQQALGQGPEFLTYFQNEAQLDKSGLPSDRFFAERPEGSVSTLKIQRTQQEDSAVYLCATGRKNTEAFFGQGTRLTVV.

The CDR3 region is CASSSGTKGGNTEAFF. In DNA, the CDR3 is TGTGCCAGCAGCTCCGGGACTAAAGGAGGGAACACTGAAGCTTTCTTT. The genes are TRBV5-4 and TRBJ1-1; tentatively, D is TRBD1 (5 bases). The germline V and J ends were trimmed by 3 bases and 1 base, with 16 bases remaining between them. This CDR3 region has 16 residues. Germline V gene data show CDR1 as SGHNT and CDR2 as YYREEE (reference sequence).

V usage is TRBV6-1 and J usage is TRBJ1-2; 12 positions match TRBD1. The ends lost 5 bases at V and 4 bases at J; junction bases unmatched: 5. CDR3 length equals 15 residues. CDR1 MNHNS and CDR2 SASEGT come from the germline V gene. CDR3 loop: CASSSGTGGFYGYTF. The CDR3 DNA sequence: TGTGCCAGCAGTTCCGGGACAGGGGGCTTCTATGGCTACACCTTC.

This clonotype has a count of ten or more. The chain has TRBV20-1 and TRBJ1-1; tentatively, D is TRBD1 (5 bases). V was pared by 8 bases and J by 6 bases, with 22 bases between. Per the germline V gene, CDR1 is DFQATT and CDR2 is SNEGSKA (reference sequence). The CDR3 covers 14 residues. The chain's CDR3 is CSSLPSRANPEAFF. The CDR3 nucleotides read TGCAGTTCCCTTCCCTCCAGGGCAAATCCTGAAGCTTTCTTT.

The genes are TRBV7-8 and TRBJ2-1, with 7 bases fitting TRBD2. The CDR3 sequence is 15 residues long. V was clipped by 3 bases and J by 2 bases; unmatched bases: 4. CDR1 is SGHVS and CDR2 is FQNEAQ in the germline V gene. CDR3 sequence: CASSLLAEAYNEQFF. Here the CDR3 DNA reads TGTGCCAGCAGCTTGCTAGCGGAGGCCTACAATGAGCAGTTCTTC.

This clonotype was detected many times. V is TRBV2 and J is TRBJ1-2; D call uncertain. V gave up 3 bases and J gave up 7 bases, with 15 bases separating them. The germline V gene has CDR1 SNHLY and CDR2 FYNNEI. The CDR3 has 14 amino acids. As DNA, the CDR3 is TGTGCCAGCAGTGATGAGGGCGCGATGGGTGGCTACACCTTC. It encodes CASSDEGAMGGYTF.

This clonotype has at least ten counts. The chain has TRBV7-8 and TRBJ2-7; possible D gene TRBD1, 6 bases. The ends were cut back, 5 bases at V and 6 bases at J, with 17 bases in the middle. The CDR3 length is 14 residues. CDR1 SGHVS and CDR2 FQNEAQ come from the germline V gene. Here the CDR3 DNA reads TGTGCCAGCAGCCCCAGGGGAAGGGGCAGCGAGCAGTACTTC. Translated: CASSPRGRGSEQYF.

The chain recombines TRBV29-1 with TRBJ2-4, with TRBD1 matching over 7 bases. The CDR3 has 13 amino acids. J was trimmed by 9 bases and V by 2 bases; bases with no gene match: 7. Germline CDR1 and CDR2: SQVTM and ANQGSEA. CDR3 sequence reads: CSVETPGQTIQYF. The CDR3 DNA reads TGCAGCGTTGAAACTCCGGGACAGACCATTCAGTACTTC. The full variable domain, in which reference TRBV29-1 and TRBJ2-4 provide the parts outside the CDR3, is SAVISQKPSRDICQRGTSLTIQCQVDSQVTMMFWYRQQPGQSLTLIATANQGSEATYESGFVIDKFPISRPNLTFSTLTVSNMSPEDSSIYLCSVETPGQTIQYFGAGTRLSVL.

The sample holds a few counts of this clonotype. The chain couples TRBV10-3 to TRBJ2-7, with TRBD1 identical over 8 bases. The germline V gene has CDR1 ENHRY and CDR2 SYGVKD. V was pared by 10 bases and J by 3 bases, with 2 bases of the junction left unmatched. The CDR3 is 11 amino acids. In nucleotides, the CDR3 is TGTGCCACCACAGGGGGCTACGAGCAGTACTTC. This gives the protein CATTGGYEQYF.

This clonotype was seen at least ten times. The chain links TRBV14 to TRBJ2-1; D tentatively fits TRBD1 or TRBD2 (5 bases each). The V gene lost 0 bases and the J gene lost 6 bases, with 12 bases spanning the gap. The CDR3 covers 15 residues. From germline, CDR1 is SGHDN and CDR2 FVKESK. CDR3 protein: CASSQDGARRNEQFF. In DNA, the CDR3 is TGTGCCAGCAGCCAAGACGGGGCCCGCCGCAATGAGCAGTTCTTC.

This clonotype showed up many times. This chain links TRBV19 with TRBJ2-6; TRBD1 matches at 7 bases. CDR1 and CDR2 from the germline V gene are LNHDA and SQIVND (reference sequence). The junction had 6 bases not matched to a gene; V was cut back by 7 bases and J by 0 bases. CDR3 size: 16 residues. CDR3 coding DNA: TGTGCCAGTACCCCGACAGGGTTCTCTGGGGCCAACGTCCTGACTTTC. It specifies CASTPTGFSGANVLTF.

This clonotype was picked up many times. CDR3 bases: TGCGCCAGCAGCCAAGAGACCTCGCAGGGGGCTGGTGGCTACACCTTC. Its protein product is CASSQETSQGAGGYTF. This rearrangement joins TRBV4-1 to TRBJ1-2; TRBD1 aligns across 8 bases. Looked up from germline, CDR1 is MGHRA and CDR2 is YSYEKL. The trim removed 0 bases at V and 7 bases at J, leaving 10 bases unmatched. This CDR3 spans 16 amino acids.

This clonotype was seen a handful of times. The CDR3 region has the DNA TGTGCCAGCAGCTTAGAATTTCCGGGTCACATGTACTTC. Its translation is CASSLEFPGHMYF. The chain joins TRBV7-2 to TRBJ2-4; no clear D. V was pared by 1 base and J by 15 bases, with 16 bases between. The CDR3 totals 13 residues. In germline, CDR1 is SGHTA, CDR2 FQGNSA.

This clonotype was counted ten times or more. V usage is TRBV4-1 and J usage is TRBJ2-1, with 14 bases aligning to TRBD2. The germline V gene encodes CDR1 MGHRA and CDR2 YSYEKL. This CDR3 contains 16 residues. The V and J ends lost 2 bases and 7 bases, in that order; junction bases with no gene match: 4. The CDR3 spells CASSQPGLAGDNEQFF. As DNA, the CDR3 is TGCGCCAGCAGCCAACCGGGACTAGCGGGGGATAATGAGCAGTTCTTC.

At least ten counts were recorded for this clonotype. The chain couples TRBV29-1 to TRBJ1-1; D is uncertain. Trimming shortened V by 3 bases and J by 3 bases, and 5 bases separated the two germline ends. Germline CDR1 is SQVTM and CDR2 is ANQGSEA. This CDR3 has 11 residues. For the CDR3, the DNA is TGCAGCGTTGAGGGATACACTGAAGCTTTCTTT. Amino acids: CSVEGYTEAFF. Full variable domain (missing parts from reference TRBV29-1 and TRBJ1-1): SAVISQKPSRDICQRGTSLTIQCQVDSQVTMMFWYRQQPGQSLTLIATANQGSEATYESGFVIDKFPISRPNLTFSTLTVSNMSPEDSSIYLCSVEGYTEAFFGQGTRLTVV.

This clonotype occurred many times. The CDR3 nucleotides read TGTGCCAGCAGCTTGTCGGGTGAGGGACAGCTCACAGATACGCAGTATTTT. Translation: CASSLSGEGQLTDTQYF. V and J are TRBV5-6 and TRBJ2-3; 7 nucleotides line up with TRBD1. Per the germline V gene, CDR1 is SGHDT and CDR2 is YYEEEE. CDR3 length: 17 residues. V lost 1 base to trimming and J lost 2 bases; unmatched junction nucleotides: 10. Looking up the rest from reference TRBV5-6 and TRBJ2-3 gives the full variable domain: DAGVTQSPTHLIKTRGQQVTLRCSPKSGHDTVSWYQQALGQGPQFIFQYYEEEERQRGNFPDRFSGHQFPNYSSELNVNALLLGDSALYLCASSLSGEGQLTDTQYFGPGTRLTVL.

This clonotype has at least ten counts. The chain has TRBV7-9 and TRBJ2-1, with TRBD1 matching over 11 bases. There are 16 residues in the CDR3. The J segment lost 7 bases and the V segment lost 6 bases, leaving 11 bases of the junction unmatched. CDR1 and CDR2 from the germline V gene are SEHNR and FQNEAQ (reference sequence). For the CDR3, the DNA is TGTGCCAGCAGATGGAACCCCGGGACAGGGGGGAATGAGCAGTTCTTC. Its protein product is CASRWNPGTGGNEQFF. The full variable domain, completed using reference TRBV7-9 and TRBJ2-1, is DTGVSQNPRHKITKRGQNVTFRCDPISEHNRLYWYRQTLGQGPEFLTYFQNEAQLEKSRLLSDRFSAERPKGSFSTLEIQRTEQGDSAMYLCASRWNPGTGGNEQFFGPGTRLTVL.

This clonotype was found many times. CDR3 in DNA: TGTGCCAGCAGCCCCGCAGGATCCAATGAGCAGTTCTTC. The encoded protein is CASSPAGSNEQFF. The chain combines TRBV9 with TRBJ2-1, with unresolved D. The CDR3 covers 13 residues. Between the trimmed V and J ends, which lost 4 bases and 6 bases, there was a span of 11 bases. CDR1 is SGDLS and CDR2 is YYNGEE in the germline V gene.

This clonotype appeared a few times. The CDR3 region is CASRADRGGSYEQYF. In nucleotides, the CDR3 is TGTGCCAGCAGAGCCGACAGGGGAGGCTCCTACGAGCAGTACTTC. The genes are TRBV2 and TRBJ2-7, with TRBD1 matching 8 bases. The CDR3 is made up of 15 amino acids. Germline trimming cut 6 bases from V and 0 bases from J; bases unmatched to any gene: 7. Germline CDR1 reads SNHLY; CDR2 reads FYNNEI.

This clonotype was seen ten or more times. V is TRBV6-1 and J is TRBJ2-7; D perhaps matches TRBD2 (7 bases). The V and J ends lost 8 bases and 4 bases respectively, with 15 bases between them. The germline V gene has CDR1 MNHNS and CDR2 SASEGT. The CDR3 contains 13 residues. The CDR3 here is CASEGGARYEQYF. Here the CDR3 DNA reads TGTGCCAGCGAAGGGGGGGCTAGGTACGAGCAGTACTTC.

The chain has TRBV7-3 and TRBJ2-3; 7 bases match TRBD2. The CDR3 totals 15 residues. Looked up from germline, CDR1 is SGHTA and CDR2 is FQGTGA. V lost 3 bases to trimming and J lost 1 base; unmatched junction nucleotides: 4. The CDR3 sequence: CASSFDTSGTDTQYF. The CDR3 coding sequence is TGTGCCAGCAGCTTTGATACTAGCGGCACAGATACGCAGTATTTT.